These T cell receptor beta chains were read from a single sample in a study of T cells in Graves' hyperthyroidism and ophthalmopathy. One entry per CDR3 protein results from TCRdb running MiXCR on the multiplex PCR reads. Among about 720,000 distinct CDR3 sequences, over 15% were seen once, and the ten largest hold over 15%. Material for sequencing was blood. These receptors were collected from a woman aged 45-65 years with Graves' hyperthyroidism that later progressed to Graves' ophthalmopathy. The CDR3 runs from the conserved cysteine through the conserved F or W. D genes are given only for firm matches. Only some rows state a clone size, as once, few, many or a class for expanded clones.

.	TRBV28	TRBD2	TRBJ2-1	CASRAGERGGLNEQFF	TGTGCCAGCAGGGCCGGAGAGCGGGGGGGCCTGAATGAGCAGTTCTTC
.	TRBV5-6	TRBD2	TRBJ2-3	CASSLTLAGGTSTDTQYF	TGTGCCAGCAGCTTAACACTAGCGGGGGGGACTAGCACAGATACGCAGTATTTT
.	TRBV20-1	.	TRBJ1-5	CSARVSASNQPQHF	TGCAGTGCTAGAGTCTCGGCCAGCAATCAGCCCCAGCATTTT
many	TRBV20-1	.	TRBJ1-5	CSARRYSNQPQHF	TGCAGTGCTAGAAGGTATAGCAATCAGCCCCAGCATTTT
.	TRBV20-1	.	TRBJ2-1	CSAPTVNEQFF	TGCAGTGCTCCGACAGTTAATGAGCAGTTCTTC
.	TRBV27	TRBD1	TRBJ1-5	CASSLYRPQEGAGQPQHF	TGTGCCAGCAGTTTGTACCGACCACAGGAGGGGGCTGGTCAGCCCCAGCATTTT
few	TRBV14	TRBD1	TRBJ2-5	CASSPFTQGARQETQYF	TGTGCCAGCAGCCCCTTCACCCAGGGGGCTAGGCAAGAGACCCAGTACTTC
.	TRBV30	.	TRBJ1-2	CAWSFGGVYGYTF	TGTGCCTGGTCCTTCGGGGGGGTCTATGGCTACACCTTC
.	TRBV5-5	TRBD1	TRBJ2-1	CASSLGTGDRNEQFF	TGTGCCAGCAGCTTGGGGACAGGGGACCGTAATGAGCAGTTCTTC
many	TRBV12-5	.	TRBJ1-1	CASGPTPTGNTEAFF	TGTGCTAGTGGTCCAACCCCGACGGGAAACACTGAAGCTTTCTTT
.	TRBV7-8	.	TRBJ2-1	CASSLARYNEQFF	TGTGCCAGCAGCTTAGCGCGATACAATGAGCAGTTCTTC
.	TRBV29-1	TRBD1	TRBJ1-4	CSVRTGLGEKLFF	TGCAGCGTACGGACAGGGCTGGGGGAAAAACTGTTTTTT
.	TRBV20-1	.	TRBJ2-3	CSAIRTDKLTDTQYF	TGCAGTGCTATTAGGACAGACAAATTGACAGATACGCAGTATTTT
.	TRBV25-1	.	TRBJ1-3	CANSVQGHWGNTIYF	TGTGCCAACAGTGTGCAGGGGCATTGGGGAAACACCATATATTTT
.	TRBV2	.	TRBJ1-6	CASSARTAENSPLHF	TGTGCCAGCAGTGCCCGGACGGCTGAGAATTCACCCCTCCACTTT
.	TRBV5-1	.	TRBJ2-5	CASSILPEETQYF	TGCGCCAGCAGCATACTCCCGGAAGAGACCCAGTACTTC
few	TRBV10-3	TRBD1	TRBJ1-2	CAISEGRDRDYYGYTF	TGTGCCATCAGTGAAGGCAGGGACAGGGATTACTATGGCTACACCTTC
many	TRBV3-1	.	TRBJ1-1	CASVRGGVHTEAFF	TGTGCCAGCGTGCGGGGCGGTGTTCACACTGAAGCTTTCTTT
many	TRBV11-2	.	TRBJ2-1	CASSFMRDPGWHEQFF	TGTGCCAGCAGCTTTATGCGGGACCCAGGGTGGCATGAGCAGTTCTTC
.	TRBV7-2	.	TRBJ1-5	CASSLWGDGQPQHF	TGTGCCAGCAGTCTATGGGGGGATGGACAGCCCCAGCATTTT
.	TRBV4-1	TRBD1	TRBJ2-1	CASSQGATGGVPYNEQFF	TGCGCCAGCAGCCAAGGGGCCACAGGGGGAGTCCCCTACAATGAGCAGTTCTTC
few	TRBV4-1	.	TRBJ1-1	CASSRHRDLNTEAFF	TGCGCCAGCAGCCGCCACAGGGATTTGAACACTGAAGCTTTCTTT
.	TRBV5-6	.	TRBJ2-4	CASSLVMAGEIAKNIQYF	TGTGCCAGCAGCTTGGTAATGGCAGGAGAGATAGCCAAAAACATTCAGTACTTC
many	TRBV27	.	TRBJ2-5	CASSLSGNWETQYF	TGTGCCAGCAGTTTATCGGGGAATTGGGAGACCCAGTACTTC
few	TRBV30	TRBD1	TRBJ2-5	CAWDRGTGTYF	TGTGCCTGGGACCGCGGGACAGGGACTTACTTC
.	TRBV29-1	.	TRBJ1-2	CSAEGDTGDGYTF	TGCAGCGCCGAGGGGGACACTGGGGATGGCTACACCTTC
many	TRBV12-3/TRBV12-4	.	TRBJ2-3	CASSLAGGHLTDTQYF	TGTGCCAGCAGTTTAGCGGGGGGGCATCTTACAGATACGCAGTATTTT
many	TRBV5-6	.	TRBJ2-5	CASSFGGMAETQYF	TGTGCCAGCAGCTTTGGGGGCATGGCAGAGACCCAGTACTTC
many	TRBV11-2	TRBD1	TRBJ1-6	CASSPQGGRNSPLHF	TGTGCCAGCAGCCCCCAGGGGGGAAGGAATTCACCCCTCCACTTT
few	TRBV5-1	.	TRBJ1-1	CASSRTGINTEAFF	TGCGCCAGCAGCAGAACAGGGATTAACACTGAAGCTTTCTTT
.	TRBV13	TRBD2	TRBJ2-1	CASSLGLAGGADFF	TGTGCCAGCAGCTTGGGACTAGCGGGGGGCGCCGATTTCTTC
many	TRBV11-2	.	TRBJ2-5	CASSLYAYQETQYF	TGTGCCAGCAGCTTATATGCGTACCAAGAGACCCAGTACTTC
.	TRBV10-1	TRBD1	TRBJ1-6	CASSGQGGSPLHF	TGCGCCAGCAGTGGACAGGGGGGTTCACCCCTCCACTTT
many	TRBV20-1	.	TRBJ1-5	CSAGARGNQPQHF	TGCAGTGCAGGGGCCCGTGGCAATCAGCCCCAGCATTTT
many	TRBV29-1	.	TRBJ1-1	CSVEGEQGRTEAFF	TGCAGCGTTGAAGGGGAGCAGGGCAGGACTGAAGCTTTCTTT
many	TRBV12-3/TRBV12-4	.	TRBJ1-1	CASSLAGFLGTEAFF	TGTGCCAGCAGCCTAGCGGGTTTCTTGGGGACTGAAGCTTTCTTT
.	TRBV19	TRBD1	TRBJ2-2	CAISRDRGKELFF	TGTGCCATTTCGAGGGACAGGGGCAAGGAGCTGTTTTTT
.	TRBV5-6	TRBD1	TRBJ2-1	CASSATGSGYNEQFF	TGTGCCAGCAGCGCGACAGGGTCGGGATACAATGAGCAGTTCTTC
many	TRBV11-2	.	TRBJ2-3	CASSLVDGRSDTQYF	TGTGCCAGCAGCTTAGTGGACGGACGGTCGGATACGCAGTATTTT
.	TRBV9	.	TRBJ2-7	CASSVGREPTLYEQYF	TGTGCCAGCAGCGTAGGGCGGGAACCGACCCTGTACGAGCAGTACTTC
few	TRBV9	.	TRBJ1-1	CASSATGYTGTEAFF	TGTGCCAGCAGCGCCACAGGGTATACAGGCACTGAAGCTTTCTTT
few	TRBV7-2	.	TRBJ2-7	CASSFPAFGNSYEQYF	TGTGCCAGCAGCTTCCCCGCGTTCGGGAACTCCTACGAGCAGTACTTC
.	TRBV9	.	TRBJ1-5	CASSPYHSSGLLGQPQHF	TGTGCCAGCAGCCCATATCACTCCTCGGGTCTTCTGGGTCAGCCCCAGCATTTT
few	TRBV6-2/TRBV6-3	.	TRBJ2-5	CASSDPRETQYF	TGTGCCAGCAGTGACCCTAGAGAGACCCAGTACTTC
many	TRBV5-1	TRBD1	TRBJ2-1	CASRAPQGAHGNEQFF	TGCGCCAGCAGGGCACCCCAGGGGGCGCACGGGAATGAGCAGTTCTTC
many	TRBV4-2	.	TRBJ1-1	CASSQESGFAEAFF	TGTGCCAGCAGCCAAGAATCCGGGTTTGCTGAAGCTTTCTTT
few	TRBV7-2	TRBD2	TRBJ2-1	CASSFTSLTSGFYNEQFF	TGTGCCAGCAGCTTCACCTCGCTTACTAGCGGGTTCTACAATGAGCAGTTCTTC
few	TRBV6-1	TRBD1	TRBJ1-5	CASSSLIGTGGDRNQPQHF	TGTGCCAGCAGTTCCTTAATTGGGACAGGGGGCGATCGCAATCAGCCCCAGCATTTT
.	TRBV12-3/TRBV12-4	TRBD1	TRBJ2-2	CASSLNDRAGELFF	TGTGCCAGCAGCTTAAACGACAGGGCCGGGGAGCTGTTTTTT
few	TRBV7-9	.	TRBJ2-7	CASSSPTGEERGAYEQYF	TGTGCCAGCAGCTCTCCGACAGGGGAAGAGCGGGGGGCCTACGAGCAGTACTTC
many	TRBV7-3	TRBD1	TRBJ2-3	CASSLTGTGFGTDTQYF	TGTGCCAGCAGCTTAACGGGGACAGGGTTCGGAACAGATACGCAGTATTTT
many	TRBV20-1	TRBD2	TRBJ2-3	CSAAREGRADTQYF	TGCAGTGCTGCGCGGGAGGGGCGAGCAGATACGCAGTATTTT
.	TRBV6-5	.	TRBJ1-2	CASRGPYGYTF	TGTGCCAGCAGGGGACCCTATGGCTACACCTTC
many	TRBV7-8	TRBD1	TRBJ1-2	CASSYQGGFDFNYGYTF	TGTGCCAGCAGCTACCAGGGGGGCTTTGATTTTAACTATGGCTACACCTTC
many	TRBV7-9	.	TRBJ2-3	CASSLRDTDTQYF	TGTGCCAGCAGCTTGAGGGACACAGATACGCAGTATTTT